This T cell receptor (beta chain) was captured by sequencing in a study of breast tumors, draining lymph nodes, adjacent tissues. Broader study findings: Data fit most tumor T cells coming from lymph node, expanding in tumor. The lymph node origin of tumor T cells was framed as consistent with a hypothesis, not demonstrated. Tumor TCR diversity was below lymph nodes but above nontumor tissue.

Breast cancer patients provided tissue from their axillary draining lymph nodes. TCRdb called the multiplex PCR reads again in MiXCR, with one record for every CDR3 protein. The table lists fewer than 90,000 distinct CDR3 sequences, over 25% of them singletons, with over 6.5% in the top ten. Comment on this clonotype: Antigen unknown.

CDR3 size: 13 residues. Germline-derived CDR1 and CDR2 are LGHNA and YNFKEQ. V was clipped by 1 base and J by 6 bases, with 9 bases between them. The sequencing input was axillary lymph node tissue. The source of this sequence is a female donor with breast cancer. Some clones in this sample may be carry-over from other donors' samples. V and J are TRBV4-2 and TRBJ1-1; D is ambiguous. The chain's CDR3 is CASSQGPVSEAFF. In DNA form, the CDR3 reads TGTGCCAGCAGCCAAGGGCCGGTATCTGAAGCTTTCTTT.